Listed below are T cell receptor beta chains from one sample, sequenced in a study of T cell changes during pregnancy in multiple sclerosis. Libraries were prepared by immunoSEQ multiplex PCR; TCRdb keeps only in-frame clonotypes and omits some of them. The data show 50,000 to 60,000 clones, around 90% seen once. The input for sequencing was CD4+ T cells from peripheral blood mononuclear cells, taken in the second trimester of pregnancy. These receptors were taken from a female donor with multiple sclerosis, enrolled in a pregnancy study. The CDR3 runs from the conserved cysteine through the conserved F or W. Fields, in order: J gene, clone size, D gene, V gene, CDR3 protein, CDR3 DNA. D genes are given only for firm matches. Clone size, where shown, is once, few, many, or a class for clones that have expanded.

j_call: TRBJ1-5; clone_size: NA; d_call: TRBD1; v_call: TRBV2; cdr3_aa: CASSPRTGGTLRSNQPQHF; cdr3_nt: TGTGCCAGCAGTCCCCGGACAGGGGGCACCCTAAGGAGCAATCAGCCCCAGCATTTT
j_call: TRBJ2-3; clone_size: NA; d_call: NA; v_call: TRBV5-1; cdr3_aa: CASSSGSSTDTQYF; cdr3_nt: TGCGCCAGCAGCTCTGGCTCTAGCACAGATACGCAGTATTTT
j_call: TRBJ2-3; clone_size: NA; d_call: TRBD2; v_call: TRBV5-4; cdr3_aa: CASRLAGGPTDTQYF; cdr3_nt: TGTGCCAGCAGGCTAGCGGGGGGCCCCACAGATACGCAGTATTTT
j_call: TRBJ2-1; clone_size: NA; d_call: NA; v_call: TRBV21-1; cdr3_aa: CASLPGTSGGPRNEQFF; cdr3_nt: TGTGCCAGCCTCCCCGGGACTAGCGGGGGGCCCAGGAATGAGCAGTTCTTC
j_call: TRBJ2-1; clone_size: NA; d_call: TRBD2; v_call: TRBV2; cdr3_aa: CASRIFVWGLAAYNEQFF; cdr3_nt: TGTGCCAGCAGAATCTTTGTATGGGGACTAGCGGCCTACAATGAGCAGTTCTTC
j_call: TRBJ2-7; clone_size: NA; d_call: NA; v_call: TRBV5-4; cdr3_aa: CASSLQDRYEQYF; cdr3_nt: TGTGCCAGCAGCTTACAGGATCGCTACGAGCAGTACTTC
j_call: TRBJ1-2; clone_size: NA; d_call: TRBD1; v_call: TRBV19; cdr3_aa: CASSERTGTGGYTF; cdr3_nt: TGTGCCAGTAGTGAACGGACAGGGACAGGCGGCTACACCTTC
j_call: TRBJ1-3; clone_size: NA; d_call: TRBD1; v_call: TRBV5-1; cdr3_aa: CASSAWGKGDRGLSGNTIYF; cdr3_nt: TGCGCCAGCAGCGCTTGGGGGAAGGGTGACAGGGGACTCTCTGGAAACACCATATATTTT
j_call: TRBJ2-5; clone_size: NA; d_call: NA; v_call: TRBV5-1; cdr3_aa: CASSLAFPNQETQYF; cdr3_nt: TGCGCCAGCAGCTTGGCCTTCCCGAACCAGGAGACCCAGTACTTC
j_call: TRBJ1-6; clone_size: NA; d_call: NA; v_call: TRBV11-1; cdr3_aa: CASSAEQGHWSPLHF; cdr3_nt: TGTGCCAGCAGCGCGGAACAGGGTCATTGGTCACCCCTCCACTTT
j_call: TRBJ2-1; clone_size: NA; d_call: TRBD1; v_call: TRBV7-8; cdr3_aa: CASDGTGGQVEQFF; cdr3_nt: TGTGCCAGCGACGGGACAGGGGGGCAGGTCGAGCAGTTCTTC
j_call: TRBJ1-1; clone_size: NA; d_call: NA; v_call: TRBV15; cdr3_aa: CATSRDGATEAFF; cdr3_nt: TGTGCCACCAGCAGAGATGGAGCCACTGAAGCTTTCTTT
j_call: TRBJ2-7; clone_size: once; d_call: NA; v_call: TRBV5-1; cdr3_aa: CASSLEEGAYEQYF; cdr3_nt: TGCGCCAGCAGCTTGGAGGAGGGCGCCTACGAGCAGTACTTC
j_call: TRBJ1-1; clone_size: NA; d_call: NA; v_call: TRBV6-5; cdr3_aa: CASSYSRGQRTEAFF; cdr3_nt: TGTGCCAGCAGTTACTCTAGAGGGCAGAGAACTGAAGCTTTCTTT
j_call: TRBJ2-2; clone_size: NA; d_call: TRBD1; v_call: TRBV9; cdr3_aa: CASSLGQGRTGELFF; cdr3_nt: TGTGCCAGCAGCCTTGGACAGGGCCGCACCGGGGAGCTGTTTTTT
j_call: TRBJ2-7; clone_size: NA; d_call: TRBD2; v_call: TRBV7-2; cdr3_aa: CASSLLLAGMPSSYEQYF; cdr3_nt: TGTGCCAGCAGCTTATTACTAGCGGGGATGCCTAGCTCCTACGAGCAGTACTTC
j_call: TRBJ2-1; clone_size: NA; d_call: TRBD2; v_call: TRBV7-9; cdr3_aa: CASSLVAGSNNEQFF; cdr3_nt: TGTGCCAGCAGCTTGGTAGCGGGGAGTAACAATGAGCAGTTCTTC
j_call: TRBJ2-5; clone_size: NA; d_call: TRBD1; v_call: TRBV6-7; cdr3_aa: CASRIRDRGETQYF; cdr3_nt: TGTGCCAGCAGGATCCGGGACAGGGGAGAGACCCAGTACTTC
j_call: TRBJ2-2; clone_size: NA; d_call: NA; v_call: TRBV5-5; cdr3_aa: CASSFQGTGELFF; cdr3_nt: TGTGCCAGCAGCTTTCAGGGCACCGGGGAGCTGTTTTTT
j_call: TRBJ1-2; clone_size: NA; d_call: NA; v_call: TRBV7-9; cdr3_aa: CASSLSSGGYTF; cdr3_nt: TGTGCCAGCAGCTTATCTAGTGGCGGCTACACCTTC
j_call: TRBJ2-3; clone_size: NA; d_call: NA; v_call: TRBV4-2; cdr3_aa: CASSQELHTQYF; cdr3_nt: TGTGCCAGCAGCCAAGAACTGCATACGCAGTATTTT
j_call: TRBJ1-2; clone_size: once; d_call: TRBD1; v_call: TRBV9; cdr3_aa: CASSVDREPMDYGYTF; cdr3_nt: TGTGCCAGCAGCGTCGACAGGGAACCTATGGACTATGGCTACACCTTC
j_call: TRBJ1-1; clone_size: NA; d_call: NA; v_call: TRBV30; cdr3_aa: CAWSPGGEAFF; cdr3_nt: TGTGCCTGGTCCCCCGGCGGGGAAGCTTTCTTT
j_call: TRBJ2-2; clone_size: NA; d_call: NA; v_call: TRBV12-5; cdr3_aa: CASAGFANTGELFF; cdr3_nt: TGTGCTAGTGCCGGGTTCGCGAACACCGGGGAGCTGTTTTTT
j_call: TRBJ2-2; clone_size: NA; d_call: NA; v_call: TRBV6-1; cdr3_aa: CASSEGVARELFF; cdr3_nt: TGTGCCAGCAGTGAAGGAGTAGCGAGGGAGCTGTTTTTT
j_call: TRBJ1-1; clone_size: NA; d_call: NA; v_call: TRBV7-2; cdr3_aa: CASSPVSGATEAFF; cdr3_nt: TGTGCCAGCAGCCCGGTTTCAGGGGCCACTGAAGCTTTCTTT
j_call: TRBJ2-5; clone_size: NA; d_call: TRBD1; v_call: TRBV11-1; cdr3_aa: CASSLGRDRGPFNQETQYF; cdr3_nt: TGTGCCAGCAGCTTAGGACGGGACAGGGGGCCGTTTAACCAAGAGACCCAGTACTTC
j_call: TRBJ1-2; clone_size: NA; d_call: NA; v_call: TRBV30; cdr3_aa: CAGGARGQFYGYTF; cdr3_nt: TGTGCCGGTGGTGCGCGGGGTCAGTTCTATGGCTACACCTTC
j_call: TRBJ2-3; clone_size: NA; d_call: NA; v_call: TRBV25-1; cdr3_aa: CASSEKFRVIPDTQYF; cdr3_nt: TGTGCCAGCAGTGAGAAATTCAGGGTGATCCCAGATACGCAGTATTTT
j_call: TRBJ1-4; clone_size: NA; d_call: TRBD1; v_call: TRBV7-3; cdr3_aa: CASRELETGGSKKLFF; cdr3_nt: TGTGCCAGCAGAGAATTAGAGACAGGGGGTTCGAAAAAACTGTTTTTT
j_call: TRBJ2-1; clone_size: NA; d_call: NA; v_call: TRBV6-1; cdr3_aa: CASSGVRGYNEQFF; cdr3_nt: TGTGCCAGCAGCGGCGTACGAGGGTACAATGAGCAGTTCTTC
j_call: TRBJ2-2; clone_size: NA; d_call: NA; v_call: TRBV7-3; cdr3_aa: CASSLDGDGELFF; cdr3_nt: TGTGCCAGCAGCTTAGACGGGGACGGGGAGCTGTTTTTT
j_call: TRBJ2-3; clone_size: NA; d_call: TRBD2; v_call: TRBV5-1; cdr3_aa: CASRKGAGGAQYF; cdr3_nt: TGCGCCAGCAGGAAGGGGGCGGGGGGGGCGCAGTATTTT
j_call: TRBJ1-5; clone_size: NA; d_call: NA; v_call: TRBV18; cdr3_aa: CASSLQDSNQPQHF; cdr3_nt: TGTGCCAGCTCACTTCAGGATAGCAATCAGCCCCAGCATTTT
j_call: TRBJ2-2; clone_size: NA; d_call: TRBD2; v_call: TRBV2; cdr3_aa: CASTNRGAGELFF; cdr3_nt: TGTGCCAGCACGAACCGGGGGGCCGGGGAGCTGTTTTTT
j_call: TRBJ1-2; clone_size: NA; d_call: NA; v_call: TRBV10-1; cdr3_aa: CATNRENYGYTF; cdr3_nt: TGCGCCACCAACCGGGAGAACTATGGCTACACCTTC
j_call: TRBJ2-5; clone_size: NA; d_call: TRBD2; v_call: TRBV10-3; cdr3_aa: CAIRGLAEETQYF; cdr3_nt: TGTGCCATCAGGGGACTAGCGGAAGAGACCCAGTACTTC
j_call: TRBJ1-1; clone_size: NA; d_call: TRBD1; v_call: TRBV9; cdr3_aa: CASSPDPTGSTEAFF; cdr3_nt: TGTGCCAGCAGCCCCGACCCGACAGGGAGCACTGAAGCTTTCTTT
j_call: TRBJ1-6; clone_size: NA; d_call: NA; v_call: TRBV6-1; cdr3_aa: CASTPGRSPLHF; cdr3_nt: TGTGCCAGCACCCCAGGGCGATCACCCCTCCACTTT
j_call: TRBJ2-7; clone_size: NA; d_call: NA; v_call: TRBV5-4; cdr3_aa: CASSPSTRSYEQYF; cdr3_nt: TGTGCCAGCAGCCCATCGACTCGATCCTACGAGCAGTACTTC